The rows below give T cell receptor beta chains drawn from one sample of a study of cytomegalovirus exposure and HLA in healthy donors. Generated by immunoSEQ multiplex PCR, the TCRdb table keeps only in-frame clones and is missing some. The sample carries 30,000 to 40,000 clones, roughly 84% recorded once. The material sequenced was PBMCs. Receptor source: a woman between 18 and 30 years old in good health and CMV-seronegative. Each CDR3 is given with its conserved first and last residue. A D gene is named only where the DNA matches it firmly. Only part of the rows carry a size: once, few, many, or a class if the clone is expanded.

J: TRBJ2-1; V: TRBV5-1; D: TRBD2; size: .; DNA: TGCGCCAGCAGCTTGACGACTAGCGGGAGGGCCTACAATGAGCAGTTCTTC; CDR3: CASSLTTSGRAYNEQFF
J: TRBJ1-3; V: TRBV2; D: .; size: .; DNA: TGTGCCAGCAGCCCCGACGGGTATGGAAACACCATATATTTT; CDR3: CASSPDGYGNTIYF
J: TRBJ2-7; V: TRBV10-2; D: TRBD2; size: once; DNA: TGCGCCAGCACGGGACTAGCGGGGGATCAAGGGTACGAGCAGTACTTC; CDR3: CASTGLAGDQGYEQYF
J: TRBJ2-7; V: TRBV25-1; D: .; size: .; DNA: TGTGCCAGCAGTGAGCCCCTCTTTGAGGGTTCCTTACACGAGCAGTACTTC; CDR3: CASSEPLFEGSLHEQYF
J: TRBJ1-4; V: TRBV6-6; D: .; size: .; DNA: TGTGCCAGCACCCCGGGACAACTTAATGAAAAACTGTTTTTT; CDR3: CASTPGQLNEKLFF
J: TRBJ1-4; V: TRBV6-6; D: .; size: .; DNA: TGTGCCAGCAGCAGGACAGTGGCCTATGAAAAACTGTTTTTT; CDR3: CASSRTVAYEKLFF
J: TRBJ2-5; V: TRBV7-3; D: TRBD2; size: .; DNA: TGTGCCAGCAGCTTAGGGACTAGTCTCGTTGAGACCCAGTACTTC; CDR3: CASSLGTSLVETQYF
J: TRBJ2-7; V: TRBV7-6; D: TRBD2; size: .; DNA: TGTGCCAGCAGCTTGTCCGGAGCGGGAGGTGTCTACGAGCAGTACTTC; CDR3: CASSLSGAGGVYEQYF
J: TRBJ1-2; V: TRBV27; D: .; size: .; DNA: TGTGCCAGCACCACGGGGGGCTATGGCTACACCTTC; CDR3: CASTTGGYGYTF
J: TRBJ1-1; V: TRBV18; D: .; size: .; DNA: TGTGCCAGCTCACCAGAGACAGCGAATATAGAAGCTTTCTTT; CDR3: CASSPETANIEAFF
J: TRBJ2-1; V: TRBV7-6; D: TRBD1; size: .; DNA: TGTGCCAGCAGCGACCCCCGGGACAGAAGTAGTAATGAGCAGTTCTTC; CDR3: CASSDPRDRSSNEQFF
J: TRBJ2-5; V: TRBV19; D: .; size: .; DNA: TGTGCCAGTAGTGCCCAACTAGCTGGGGAGACCCAGTACTTC; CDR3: CASSAQLAGETQYF
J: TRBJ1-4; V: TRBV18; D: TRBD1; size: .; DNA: TGTGCCAGCTCACCAGTCCGACAGGGGGCTCTCCCTAATGAAAAACTGTTTTTT; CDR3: CASSPVRQGALPNEKLFF
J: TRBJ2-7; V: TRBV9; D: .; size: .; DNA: TGTGCCAGCAGCGGAGGATCCTACGAGCAGTACTTC; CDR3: CASSGGSYEQYF
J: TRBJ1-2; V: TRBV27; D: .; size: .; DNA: TGTGCCAGCAGTTTTACCCCGAGCTACGGCTACACCTTC; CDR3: CASSFTPSYGYTF
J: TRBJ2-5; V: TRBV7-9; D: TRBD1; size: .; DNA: TGTGCCAGCAGCTCCAGGACAGGGGAGGTCGAGACCCAGTACTTC; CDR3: CASSSRTGEVETQYF
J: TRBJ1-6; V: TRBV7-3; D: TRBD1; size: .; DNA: TGTGCCAGCAGCCTAGACAGGGGGCACTCACCCCTCCACTTT; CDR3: CASSLDRGHSPLHF
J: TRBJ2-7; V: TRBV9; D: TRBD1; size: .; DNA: TGTGCCAGCAGCGTAGGGACAGGGACTTACGAGCAGTACTTC; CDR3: CASSVGTGTYEQYF
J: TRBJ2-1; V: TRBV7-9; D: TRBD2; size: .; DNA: TGTTCCAGCAGCTCGGGACTAGCGGGAGGGCCAGCCTACAATGAGCAGTTCTTC; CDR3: CSSSSGLAGGPAYNEQFF
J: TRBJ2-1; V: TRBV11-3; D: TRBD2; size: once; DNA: TGTGCCAGCAGCTCCAGAGCGATGGGAGGGAATGAGCAGTTCTTC; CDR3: CASSSRAMGGNEQFF
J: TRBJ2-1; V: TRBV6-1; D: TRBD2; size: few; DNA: TGTGCCAGCAGTGAATCCCCAACGGGGGGAAGGAATGAGCAGTTCTTC; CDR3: CASSESPTGGRNEQFF
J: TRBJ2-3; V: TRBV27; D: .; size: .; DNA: TGTGCCAGCAGTTTAAAGCAGGGTGACGGTACGCAGTATTTT; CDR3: CASSLKQGDGTQYF
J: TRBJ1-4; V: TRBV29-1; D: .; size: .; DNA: TGCAGCGTCATCACAGGAACTAATGAAAAACTGTTTTTT; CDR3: CSVITGTNEKLFF
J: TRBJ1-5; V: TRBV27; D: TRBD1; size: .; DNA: TGTGCCAGCACCGGACAGGGAGGACAGCCCCAGAATTTT; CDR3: CASTGQGGQPQNF
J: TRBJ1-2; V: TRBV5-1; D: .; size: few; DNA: TGCGCCAGCAGTTTGGACGGGGACTATGGCTACACCTTC; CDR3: CASSLDGDYGYTF
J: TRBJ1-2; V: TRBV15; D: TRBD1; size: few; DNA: TGTGCCACCAGCAGGCCGGGACAGCCGGCCGATGGCTACCCCTTC; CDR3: CATSRPGQPADGYPF
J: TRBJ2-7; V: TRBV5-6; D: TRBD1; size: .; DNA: TGTGCCAGCAGCCCGATACCGGGACAGGGGGCCTACGAGCAGTACTTC; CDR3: CASSPIPGQGAYEQYF
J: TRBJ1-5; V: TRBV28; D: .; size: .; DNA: TGTGCCAGCAGTTCCCTCAAACATAGCAATCAGCCCCAGAATTTT; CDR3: CASSSLKHSNQPQNF
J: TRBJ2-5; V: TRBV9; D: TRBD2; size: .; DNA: TGTGCCAGCAGCGTCACTAGCGGCCCTCAAGAGACCCAGTACTTC; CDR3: CASSVTSGPQETQYF
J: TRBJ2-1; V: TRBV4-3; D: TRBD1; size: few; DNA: TGCGCCAGCAGCCAAGGGGCAGGGGGCCAATACAATGAGCAGTTCTTC; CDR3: CASSQGAGGQYNEQFF
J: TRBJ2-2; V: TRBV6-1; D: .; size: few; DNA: TGTGCCAGCAGTGAATCTTCTGCCGGGACACTGAACACCGGGGAGCTGTTTTTT; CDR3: CASSESSAGTLNTGELFF
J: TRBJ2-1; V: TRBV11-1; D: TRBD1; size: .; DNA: TGTGCCAGCAGTGTAACAGGGGTCCTTATTTACAATGAGCAGTTCTTC; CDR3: CASSVTGVLIYNEQFF
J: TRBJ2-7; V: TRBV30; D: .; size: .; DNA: TGTGCCTGGAGTGAGGGGGACGCGGTCTACGAGCAGTACTTC; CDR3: CAWSEGDAVYEQYF
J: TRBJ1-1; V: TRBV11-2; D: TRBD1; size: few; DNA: TGTGCCAGCAGCTCCTTTCGGAGGGAGGACAGGGGGGAAGCTTTCTTT; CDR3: CASSSFRREDRGEAFF
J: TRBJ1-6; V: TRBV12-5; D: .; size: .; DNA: TGTGCTAGTGGTTTGATTATCCCACAGATTTATTCACCCCTCCACTTT; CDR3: CASGLIIPQIYSPLHF
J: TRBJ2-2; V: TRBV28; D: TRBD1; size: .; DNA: TGTGCCAGCAGTTCGTACAGGGGTACCGGGGAGCTGTTTTTT; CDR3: CASSSYRGTGELFF
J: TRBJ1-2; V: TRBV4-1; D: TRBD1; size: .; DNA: TGCGCCAGCAGCCAAGGTCCGGCAGGGGGCTTTGGCTACACCTTC; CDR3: CASSQGPAGGFGYTF
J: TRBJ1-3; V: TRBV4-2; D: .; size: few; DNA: TGTGCCAGCAGCCAAGACCCCACAGGTCGCTCTGGAAACACCATATATTTT; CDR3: CASSQDPTGRSGNTIYF
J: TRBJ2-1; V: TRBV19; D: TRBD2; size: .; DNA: TGTGCCAGTAGTATGGGACTAGCGGGGGGGATCCAGTTCTTC; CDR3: CASSMGLAGGIQFF
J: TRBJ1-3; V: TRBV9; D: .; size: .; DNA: TGTGCCAGCAGCGTGCAGGTTGGAAACACCATATATTTT; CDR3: CASSVQVGNTIYF